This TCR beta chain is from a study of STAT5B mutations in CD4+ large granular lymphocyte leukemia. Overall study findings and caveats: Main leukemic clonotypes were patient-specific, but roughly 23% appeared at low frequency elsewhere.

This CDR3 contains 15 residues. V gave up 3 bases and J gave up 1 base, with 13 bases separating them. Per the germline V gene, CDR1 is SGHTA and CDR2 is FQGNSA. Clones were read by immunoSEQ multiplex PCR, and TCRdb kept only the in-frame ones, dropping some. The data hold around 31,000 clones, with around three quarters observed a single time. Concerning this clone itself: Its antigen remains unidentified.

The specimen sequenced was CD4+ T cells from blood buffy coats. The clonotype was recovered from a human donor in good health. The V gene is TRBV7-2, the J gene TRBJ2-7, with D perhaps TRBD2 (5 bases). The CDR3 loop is CASSLRREGSYEQYF. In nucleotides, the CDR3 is TGTGCCAGCAGCTTGAGGCGAGAGGGATCCTACGAGCAGTACTTC. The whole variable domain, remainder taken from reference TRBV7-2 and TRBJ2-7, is GAGVSQSPSNKVTEKGKDVELRCDPISGHTALYWYRQSLGQGLEFLIYFQGNSAPDKSGLPSDRFSAERTGGSVSTLTIQRTQQEDSAVYLCASSLRREGSYEQYFGPGTRLTVT.